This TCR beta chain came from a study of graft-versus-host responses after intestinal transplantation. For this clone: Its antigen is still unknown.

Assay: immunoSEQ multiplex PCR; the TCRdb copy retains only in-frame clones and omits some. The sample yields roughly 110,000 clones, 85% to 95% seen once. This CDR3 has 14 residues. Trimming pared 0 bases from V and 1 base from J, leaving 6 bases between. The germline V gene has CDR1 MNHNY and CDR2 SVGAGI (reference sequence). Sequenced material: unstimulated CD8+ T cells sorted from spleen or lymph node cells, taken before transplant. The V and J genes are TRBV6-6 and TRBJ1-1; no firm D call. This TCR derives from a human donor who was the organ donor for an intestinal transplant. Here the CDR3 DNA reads TGTGCCAGCAGTTACTCGAGGGAGAACACTGAAGCTTTCTTT. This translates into CASSYSRENTEAFF.